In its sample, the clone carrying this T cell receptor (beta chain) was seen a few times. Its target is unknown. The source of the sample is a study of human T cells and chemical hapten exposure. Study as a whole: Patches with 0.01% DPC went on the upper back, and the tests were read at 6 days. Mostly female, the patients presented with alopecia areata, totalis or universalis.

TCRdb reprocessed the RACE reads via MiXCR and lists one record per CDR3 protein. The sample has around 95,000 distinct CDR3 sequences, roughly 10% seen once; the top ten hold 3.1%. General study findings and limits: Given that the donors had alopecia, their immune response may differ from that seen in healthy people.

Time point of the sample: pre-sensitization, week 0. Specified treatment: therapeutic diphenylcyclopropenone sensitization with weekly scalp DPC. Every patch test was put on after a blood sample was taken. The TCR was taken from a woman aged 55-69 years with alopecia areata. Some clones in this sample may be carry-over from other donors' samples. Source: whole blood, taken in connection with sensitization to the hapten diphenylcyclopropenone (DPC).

The CDR3 region is CASSLGQGGNQPQHF. The CDR3 DNA reads TGCGCCAGCAGCTTGGGGCAGGGCGGCAATCAGCCCCAGCATTTT. This sequence joins TRBV5-1 and TRBJ1-5; a weak D match, TRBD1 (5 bases). With 0 bases removed from V and 2 bases from J, the gap between germline ends came to 9 bases. This CDR3 has 15 amino acids. Germline CDR1 is SGHRS and CDR2 is YFSETQ.